Below, one TCR beta chain is given with its context. The germline V gene encodes CDR1 MGHRA and CDR2 YSYEKL. This CDR3 contains 15 residues. V was clipped by 0 bases and J by 6 bases, with 12 bases between them. The data were obtained in a study of cytomegalovirus exposure and HLA in healthy donors. Vbeta (60) and Jbeta (13) primers were used in the PCR. TCRdb keeps only in-frame clones here, not all; method: immunoSEQ multiplex PCR. The sample has around 130,000 clones, approximately 84% seen once. V is TRBV4-1 and J is TRBJ1-5; D is perhaps TRBD1 (5 bases). The sequenced sample consisted of PBMCs. This TCR came from a boy between 2 and 10 years old in good health and CMV-seronegative. The CDR3 nucleotides read TGCGCCAGCAGCCAAGATCCGGGGGAGGGTCAGCCCCAGCATTTT. Protein: CASSQDPGEGQPQHF.